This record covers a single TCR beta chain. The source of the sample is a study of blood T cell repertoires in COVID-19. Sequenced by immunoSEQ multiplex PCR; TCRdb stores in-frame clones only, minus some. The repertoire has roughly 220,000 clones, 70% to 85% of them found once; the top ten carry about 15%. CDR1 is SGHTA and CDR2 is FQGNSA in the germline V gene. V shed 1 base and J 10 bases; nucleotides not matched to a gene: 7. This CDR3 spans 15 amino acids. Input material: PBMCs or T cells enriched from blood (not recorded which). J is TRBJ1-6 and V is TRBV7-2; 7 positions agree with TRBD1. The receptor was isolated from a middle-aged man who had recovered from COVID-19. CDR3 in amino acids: CASSLETGGGSPLHF. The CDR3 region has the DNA TGTGCCAGCAGCTTAGAGACGGGAGGGGGCTCACCCCTCCACTTT.